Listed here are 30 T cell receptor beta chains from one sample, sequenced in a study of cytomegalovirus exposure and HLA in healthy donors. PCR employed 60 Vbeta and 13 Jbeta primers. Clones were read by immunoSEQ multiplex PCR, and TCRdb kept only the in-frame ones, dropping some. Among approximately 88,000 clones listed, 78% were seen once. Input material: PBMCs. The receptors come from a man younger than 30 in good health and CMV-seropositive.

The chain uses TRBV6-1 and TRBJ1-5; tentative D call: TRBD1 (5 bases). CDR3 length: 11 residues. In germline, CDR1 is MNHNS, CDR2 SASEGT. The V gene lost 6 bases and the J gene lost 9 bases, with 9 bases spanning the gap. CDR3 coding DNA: TGTGCCAGCAGCAACACAGGGCCCCAGCATTTT. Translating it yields CASSNTGPQHF.

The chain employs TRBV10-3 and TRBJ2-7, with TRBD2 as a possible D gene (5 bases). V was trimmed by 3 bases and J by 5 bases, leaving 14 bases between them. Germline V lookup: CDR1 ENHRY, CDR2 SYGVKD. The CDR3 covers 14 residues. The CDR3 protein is CAISDNGMGDEQYF. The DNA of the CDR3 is TGTGCCATCAGTGACAACGGGATGGGCGACGAGCAGTACTTC.

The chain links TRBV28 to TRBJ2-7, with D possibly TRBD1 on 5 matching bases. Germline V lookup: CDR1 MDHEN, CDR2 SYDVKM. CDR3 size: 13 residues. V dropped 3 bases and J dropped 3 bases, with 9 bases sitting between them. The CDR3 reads CASSFSRVYEQYF. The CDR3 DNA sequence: TGTGCCAGCAGTTTTTCCAGGGTCTACGAGCAGTACTTC.

CDR3 region: CASSHSGNEQFF. The CDR3 DNA is TGTGCCAGCAGCCATTCCGGTAATGAGCAGTTCTTC. V and J are TRBV11-3 and TRBJ2-1; D is ambiguous. The V end was cut by 5 bases, the J end by 7 bases, with 9 bases between. There are 12 residues in the CDR3. Germline assignment: CDR1 SGHNT and CDR2 YENEEA.

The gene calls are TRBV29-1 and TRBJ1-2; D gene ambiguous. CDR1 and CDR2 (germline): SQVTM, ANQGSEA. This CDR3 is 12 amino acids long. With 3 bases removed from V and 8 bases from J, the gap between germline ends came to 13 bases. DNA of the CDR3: TGCAGCGTTGATTTTGCTAGAGAAGGCTACACCTTC. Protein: CSVDFAREGYTF.

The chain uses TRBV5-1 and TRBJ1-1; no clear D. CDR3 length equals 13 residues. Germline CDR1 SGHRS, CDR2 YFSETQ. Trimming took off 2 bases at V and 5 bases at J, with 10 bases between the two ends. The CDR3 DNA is TGCGCCAGCAGCTTACCCCAGGCGACTGAAGCTTTCTTT. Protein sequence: CASSLPQATEAFF.

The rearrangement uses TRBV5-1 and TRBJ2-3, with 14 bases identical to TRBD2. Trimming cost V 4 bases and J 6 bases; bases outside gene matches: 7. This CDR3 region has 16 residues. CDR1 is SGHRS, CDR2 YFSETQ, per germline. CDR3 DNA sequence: TGCGCCAGCAGCCCCGGGACTAGCGGGAGCGGGGATACGCAGTATTTT. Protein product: CASSPGTSGSGDTQYF.

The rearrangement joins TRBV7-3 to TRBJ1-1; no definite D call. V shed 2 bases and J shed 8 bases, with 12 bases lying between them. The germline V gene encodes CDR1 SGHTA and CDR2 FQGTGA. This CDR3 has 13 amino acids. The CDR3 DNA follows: TGTGCCAGCAGCTTAGCGAGGGAGGGAGAAGCTTTCTTT. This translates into CASSLAREGEAFF.

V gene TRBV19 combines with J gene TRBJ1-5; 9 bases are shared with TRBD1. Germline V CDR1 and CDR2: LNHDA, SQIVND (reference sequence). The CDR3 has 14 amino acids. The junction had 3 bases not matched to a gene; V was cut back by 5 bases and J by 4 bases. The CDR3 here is CASSWGQGNQPQHF. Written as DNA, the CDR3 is TGTGCCAGTAGTTGGGGACAGGGTAATCAGCCCCAGCATTTT.

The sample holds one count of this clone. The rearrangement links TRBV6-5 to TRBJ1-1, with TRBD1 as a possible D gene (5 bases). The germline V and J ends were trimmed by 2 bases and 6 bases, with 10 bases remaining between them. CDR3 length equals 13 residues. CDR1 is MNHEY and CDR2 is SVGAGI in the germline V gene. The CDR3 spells CASSYPRGSEAFF. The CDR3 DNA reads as TGTGCCAGCAGTTACCCTAGGGGCTCTGAAGCTTTCTTT.

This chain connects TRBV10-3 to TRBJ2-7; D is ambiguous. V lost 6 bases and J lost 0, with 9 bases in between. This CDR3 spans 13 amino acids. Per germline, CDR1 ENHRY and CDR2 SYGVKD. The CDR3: CAIRSKYSYEQYF. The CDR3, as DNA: TGTGCCATCAGGAGCAAGTACTCCTACGAGCAGTACTTC.

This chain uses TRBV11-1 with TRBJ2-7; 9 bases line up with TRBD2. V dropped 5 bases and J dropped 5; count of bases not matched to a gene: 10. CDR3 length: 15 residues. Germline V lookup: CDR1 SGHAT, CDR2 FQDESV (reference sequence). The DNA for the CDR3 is TGTGCCAGCAGCCCCCGGGAGCGGGGGGACCACGAGCAGTACTTC. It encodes CASSPRERGDHEQYF. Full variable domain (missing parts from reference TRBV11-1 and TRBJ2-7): EAEVAQSPRYKITEKSQAVAFWCDPISGHATLYWYRQILGQGPELLVQFQDESVVDDSQLPKDRFSAERLKGVDSTLKIQPAELGDSAMYLCASSPRERGDHEQYFGPGTRLTVT.

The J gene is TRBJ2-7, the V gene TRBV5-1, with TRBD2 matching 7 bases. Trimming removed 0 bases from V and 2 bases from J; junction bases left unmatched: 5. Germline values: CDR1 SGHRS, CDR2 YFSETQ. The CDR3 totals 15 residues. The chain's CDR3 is CASSLEAGEPYEQYF. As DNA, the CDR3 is TGCGCCAGCAGCTTGGAGGCGGGAGAGCCCTACGAGCAGTACTTC.

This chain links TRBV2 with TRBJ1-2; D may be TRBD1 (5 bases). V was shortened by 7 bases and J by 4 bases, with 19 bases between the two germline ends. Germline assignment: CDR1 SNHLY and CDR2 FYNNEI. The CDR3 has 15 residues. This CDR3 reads CASTEGRGRVYGYTF. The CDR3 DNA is TGTGCCAGCACCGAAGGAAGAGGCAGGGTCTATGGCTACACCTTC.

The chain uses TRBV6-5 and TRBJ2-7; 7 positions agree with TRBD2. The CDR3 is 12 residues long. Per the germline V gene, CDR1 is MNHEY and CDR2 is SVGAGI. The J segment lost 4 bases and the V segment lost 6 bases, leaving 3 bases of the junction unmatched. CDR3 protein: CASRGGIYEQYF. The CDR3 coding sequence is TGTGCCAGCAGGGGAGGGATTTACGAGCAGTACTTC.

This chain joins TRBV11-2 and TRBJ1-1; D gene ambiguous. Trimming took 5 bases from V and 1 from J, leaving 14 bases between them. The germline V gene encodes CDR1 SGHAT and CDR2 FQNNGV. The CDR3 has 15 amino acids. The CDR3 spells CASSPLPGKNTEAFF. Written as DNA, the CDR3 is TGTGCCAGCAGCCCCCTACCCGGTAAGAACACTGAAGCTTTCTTT. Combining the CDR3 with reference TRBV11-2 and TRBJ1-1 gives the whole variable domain EAGVAQSPRYKIIEKRQSVAFWCNPISGHATLYWYQQILGQGPKLLIQFQNNGVVDDSQLPKDRFSAERLKGVDSTLKIQPAKLEDSAVYLCASSPLPGKNTEAFFGQGTRLTVV.

The CDR3 here is CASILDRVRDTQYF. The CDR3 DNA is TGTGCCAGCATATTGGACAGGGTGAGAGATACGCAGTATTTT. The chain carries TRBV11-3 and TRBJ2-3; 8 bases line up with TRBD1. The V gene end was trimmed by 7 bases and the J gene end by 5 bases; junction bases not matched to a gene: 8. The V gene's germline CDR1 is SGHNT and CDR2 YENEEA. The CDR3 length is 14 residues. Based on the CDR3 plus reference TRBV11-3 and TRBJ2-3, the full variable domain is EAGVVQSPRYKIIEKKQPVAFWCNPISGHNTLYWYLQNLGQGPELLIRYENEEAVDDSQLPKDRFSAERLKGVDSTLKIQPAELGDSAVYLCASILDRVRDTQYFGPGTRLTVL.

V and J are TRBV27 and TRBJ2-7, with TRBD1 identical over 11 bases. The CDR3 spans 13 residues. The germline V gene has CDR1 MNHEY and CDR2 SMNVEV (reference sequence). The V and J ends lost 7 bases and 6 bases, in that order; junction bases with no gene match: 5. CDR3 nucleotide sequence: TGTGCCAGCAAGGACAGGGGGCTTTCCGAGCAGTACTTC. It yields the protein CASKDRGLSEQYF.

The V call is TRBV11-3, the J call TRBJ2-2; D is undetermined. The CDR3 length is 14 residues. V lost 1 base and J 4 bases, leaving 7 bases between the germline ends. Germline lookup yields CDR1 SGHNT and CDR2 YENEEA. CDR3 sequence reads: CASSLVAGTGELFF. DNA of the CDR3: TGTGCCAGCAGCTTAGTAGCCGGCACCGGGGAGCTGTTTTTT.

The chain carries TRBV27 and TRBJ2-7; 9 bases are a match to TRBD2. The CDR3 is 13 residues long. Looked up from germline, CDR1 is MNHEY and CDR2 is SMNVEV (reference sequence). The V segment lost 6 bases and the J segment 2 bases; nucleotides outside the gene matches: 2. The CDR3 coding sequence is TGTGCCAGCAGCTTAGCGGGAGCCTACGAGCAGTACTTC. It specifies CASSLAGAYEQYF.

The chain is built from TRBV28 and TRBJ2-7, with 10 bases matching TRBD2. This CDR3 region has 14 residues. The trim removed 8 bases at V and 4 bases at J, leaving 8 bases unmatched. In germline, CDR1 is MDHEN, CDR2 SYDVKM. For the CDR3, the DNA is TGTGCCAGCTTAGGGCTAGCGGGAGTATACGAGCAGTACTTC. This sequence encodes CASLGLAGVYEQYF.

CDR3 DNA sequence: TGTGCCAGCAGCCAGGACTTGAACACTGAAGCTTTCTTT. Protein: CASSQDLNTEAFF. This sequence joins TRBV7-9 and TRBJ1-1; D unclear. Germline CDR1 and CDR2: SEHNR and FQNEAQ (reference sequence). Between the trimmed V and J ends, which lost 5 bases and 0 bases, there was a span of 7 bases. The CDR3 extends over 13 amino acids.

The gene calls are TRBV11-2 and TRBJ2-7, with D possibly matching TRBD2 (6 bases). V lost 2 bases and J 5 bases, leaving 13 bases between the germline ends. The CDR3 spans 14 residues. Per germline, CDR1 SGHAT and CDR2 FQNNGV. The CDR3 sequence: CASSLLANGDEQYF. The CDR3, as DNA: TGTGCCAGCAGCTTACTAGCGAACGGAGACGAGCAGTACTTC.

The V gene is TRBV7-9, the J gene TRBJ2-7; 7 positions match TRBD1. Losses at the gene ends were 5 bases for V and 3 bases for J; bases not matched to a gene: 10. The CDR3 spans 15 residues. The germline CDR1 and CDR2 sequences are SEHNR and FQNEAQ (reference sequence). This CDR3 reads CASSPSAGGFYEQYF. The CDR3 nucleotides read TGTGCCAGCAGCCCCAGTGCAGGGGGTTTCTACGAGCAGTACTTC.

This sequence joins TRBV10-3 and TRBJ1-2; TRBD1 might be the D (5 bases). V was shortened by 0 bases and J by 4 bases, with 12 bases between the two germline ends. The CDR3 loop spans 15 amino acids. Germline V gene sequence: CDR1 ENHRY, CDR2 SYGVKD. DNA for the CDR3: TGTGCCATCAGTGAGTCGAGGCAGGGTGGCTATGGCTACACCTTC. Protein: CAISESRQGGYGYTF.

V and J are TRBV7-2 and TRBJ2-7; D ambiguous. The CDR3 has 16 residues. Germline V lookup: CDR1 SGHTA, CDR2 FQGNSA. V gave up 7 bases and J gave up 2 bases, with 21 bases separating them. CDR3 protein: CASTPLRRLDPYEQYF. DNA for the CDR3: TGTGCCAGCACCCCTTTACGTAGGCTAGATCCCTACGAGCAGTACTTC. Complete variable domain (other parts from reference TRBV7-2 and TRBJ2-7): GAGVSQSPSNKVTEKGKDVELRCDPISGHTALYWYRQSLGQGLEFLIYFQGNSAPDKSGLPSDRFSAERTGGSVSTLTIQRTQQEDSAVYLCASTPLRRLDPYEQYFGPGTRLTVT.

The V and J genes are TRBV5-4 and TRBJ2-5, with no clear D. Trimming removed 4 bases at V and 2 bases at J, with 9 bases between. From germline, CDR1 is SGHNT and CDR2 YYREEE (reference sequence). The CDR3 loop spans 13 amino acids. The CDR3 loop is CASSHSYQETQYF. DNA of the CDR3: TGTGCCAGCAGCCACAGTTATCAAGAGACCCAGTACTTC.

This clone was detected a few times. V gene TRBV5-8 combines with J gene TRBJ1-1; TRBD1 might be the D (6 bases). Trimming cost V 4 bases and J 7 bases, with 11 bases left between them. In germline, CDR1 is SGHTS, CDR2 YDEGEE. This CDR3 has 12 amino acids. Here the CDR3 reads CASSAGGREAFF. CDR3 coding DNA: TGTGCCAGCAGCGCCGGGGGGCGTGAAGCTTTCTTT.

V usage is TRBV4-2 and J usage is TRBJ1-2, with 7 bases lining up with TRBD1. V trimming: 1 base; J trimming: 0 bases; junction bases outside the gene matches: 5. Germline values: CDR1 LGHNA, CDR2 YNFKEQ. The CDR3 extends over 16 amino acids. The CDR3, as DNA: TGTGCCAGCAGCCAAGGGACAGGTTTAGCTAACTATGGCTACACCTTC. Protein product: CASSQGTGLANYGYTF.

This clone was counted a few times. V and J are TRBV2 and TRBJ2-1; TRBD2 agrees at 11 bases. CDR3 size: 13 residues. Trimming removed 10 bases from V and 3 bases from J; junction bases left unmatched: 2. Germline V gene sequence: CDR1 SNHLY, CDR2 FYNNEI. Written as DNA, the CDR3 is TGTGCCACCGGGACTAGCGGCTACAATGAGCAGTTCTTC. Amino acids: CATGTSGYNEQFF.